A selection of T cell receptor beta chains follows, all from one sample in a study of regulatory and conventional T cells in RAG deficiency. Sequencing was performed with immunoSEQ multiplex PCR; in TCRdb, only in-frame clones are kept and a portion is missing. The data contain more than 9,500 clones, 94% of them seen just once; the ten biggest clones take up less than 1.5%. In addition, the sample was reused for a study of regulatory T cells.

The sample was CD127- CD25+ CD4+ Tregs sorted from blood. These receptor sequences come from a human donor in good health. The CDR3 runs from the conserved cysteine through the conserved F or W. The order of the fields is CDR3 protein, CDR3 DNA, J gene, D gene, clone size, CDR3 length, V gene. D genes are given only for firm matches. Some rows have no size entry. The others give once, few or many, or a class for an expanded clone.

CASRNRDTNNYTF TGTGCCAGCAGGAACCGGGACACGAACAACTACACCTTC TRBJ1-2 . once 13 TRBV6-1
CASSFGLGYEQYF TGTGCCAGCAGCTTTGGACTCGGATACGAGCAGTACTTC TRBJ2-7 . few 13 TRBV7-2
CASIKDRGRSGYTF TGTGCCAGCATAAAAGACAGGGGGCGCAGCGGCTACACCTTC TRBJ1-2 TRBD1 . 14 TRBV5-5
CASSRTSSGTDTQYF TGTGCCAGCAGCCGGACTAGTTCTGGCACAGATACGCAGTATTTT TRBJ2-3 TRBD2 . 15 TRBV28
CASSLAAGGPDTQYF TGTGCCAGCAGCTTGGCAGCGGGGGGTCCAGATACGCAGTATTTT TRBJ2-3 TRBD2 . 15 TRBV7-2
CASSGRLAKNIQYF TGTGCCAGCAGTGGCAGACTAGCCAAAAACATTCAGTACTTC TRBJ2-4 . . 14 TRBV6-6
CASSRPTSGGTYEQYF TGTGCCAGCAGCCGGCCTACTAGCGGGGGGACCTACGAGCAGTACTTC TRBJ2-7 TRBD2 . 16 TRBV11-2
CASSPGQGYLSGANVLTF TGCGCCAGCAGCCCAGGACAGGGGTACCTCTCTGGGGCCAACGTCCTGACTTTC TRBJ2-6 TRBD1 . 18 TRBV5-1
CASSLDPSGSPLHF TGTGCCAGCAGCTTAGATCCGTCGGGTTCACCCCTCCACTTT TRBJ1-6 . . 14 TRBV7-8
CASSTWGAGNTIYF TGTGCCAGCAGCACCTGGGGGGCTGGAAACACCATATATTTT TRBJ1-3 . . 14 TRBV28
CAIRRVDTEAFF TGTGCCATCAGGCGGGTAGACACTGAAGCTTTCTTT TRBJ1-1 . . 12 TRBV10-3
CASSQQGADTGELFF TGCGCCAGCAGCCAACAGGGGGCAGACACCGGGGAGCTGTTTTTT TRBJ2-2 TRBD1 . 15 TRBV5-1
CASSIVSDSLRNQPQHF TGTGCCAGTAGTATAGTTTCGGACTCTTTACGCAATCAGCCCCAGCATTTT TRBJ1-5 . . 17 TRBV19
CASSYSRGNTIYF TGTGCCAGCAGTTACTCGAGAGGAAACACCATATATTTT TRBJ1-3 . . 13 TRBV6-5
CASSTGQGASYTF TGTGCCAGCAGCACAGGACAGGGGGCAAGCTACACCTTC TRBJ1-2 TRBD1 . 13 TRBV7-3
CASSYSTTDYGYTF TGTGCCAGCAGTTACTCGACGACAGACTATGGCTACACCTTC TRBJ1-2 . . 14 TRBV6-5
CASGLEAGPQHF TGTGCTAGTGGTTTGGAAGCGGGGCCCCAGCATTTT TRBJ1-5 . . 12 TRBV12-5
CASGPLTATGAGELFF TGTGCTAGTGGCCCTTTGACAGCGACCGGAGCCGGGGAGCTGTTTTTT TRBJ2-2 . once 16 TRBV12-5
CASSPQGGSWNEQFF TGTGCCAGCAGCCCACAGGGTGGGTCTTGGAATGAGCAGTTCTTC TRBJ2-1 . . 15 TRBV11-3
CASSQYINQPQHF TGCGCCAGCAGCCAATATATTAATCAGCCCCAGCATTTT TRBJ1-5 . once 13 TRBV4-1
CASSSNPGLAGFTDTQYF TGCGCCAGCAGCTCCAATCCGGGACTAGCGGGATTCACAGATACGCAGTATTTT TRBJ2-3 TRBD2 once 18 TRBV5-1
CASSVRTGGSYNSPLHF TGTGCCAGTAGTGTCAGGACAGGGGGCTCCTATAATTCCCCCCTCCACTTT TRBJ1-6 TRBD1 . 17 TRBV19
CASSRLGRGTDTQYF TGTGCCAGCAGCCGCCTGGGGAGGGGTACAGATACGCAGTATTTT TRBJ2-3 TRBD2 . 15 TRBV6-5
CASSTFNQPQHF TGTGCCAGTAGTACCTTTAATCAGCCCCAGCATTTT TRBJ1-5 . once 12 TRBV19